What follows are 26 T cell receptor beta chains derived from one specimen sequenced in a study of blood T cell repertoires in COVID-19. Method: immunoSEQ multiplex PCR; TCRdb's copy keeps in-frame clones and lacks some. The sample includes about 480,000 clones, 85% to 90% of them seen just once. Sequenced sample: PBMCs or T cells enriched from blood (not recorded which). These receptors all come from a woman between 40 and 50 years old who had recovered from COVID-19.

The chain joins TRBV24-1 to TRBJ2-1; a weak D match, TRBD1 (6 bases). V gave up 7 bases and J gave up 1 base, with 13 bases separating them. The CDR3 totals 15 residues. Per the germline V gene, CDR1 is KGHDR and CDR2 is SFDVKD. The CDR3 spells CATRRGTDSYNEQFF. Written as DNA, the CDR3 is TGTGCCACCAGAAGGGGGACCGATTCCTACAATGAGCAGTTCTTC.

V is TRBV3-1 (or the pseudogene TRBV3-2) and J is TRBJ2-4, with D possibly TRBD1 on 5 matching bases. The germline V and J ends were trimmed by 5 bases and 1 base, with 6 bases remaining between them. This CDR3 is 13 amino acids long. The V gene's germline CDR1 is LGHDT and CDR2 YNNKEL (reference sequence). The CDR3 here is CASSSGAKNIQYF. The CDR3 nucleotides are TGTGCCAGCAGCTCAGGGGCCAAAAACATTCAGTACTTC.

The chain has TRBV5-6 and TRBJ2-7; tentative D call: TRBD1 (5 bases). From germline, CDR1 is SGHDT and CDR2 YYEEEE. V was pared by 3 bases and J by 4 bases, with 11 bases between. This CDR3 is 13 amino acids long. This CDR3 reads CASSSDIYYEQYF. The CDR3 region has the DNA TGTGCCAGCAGCTCGGACATCTATTACGAGCAGTACTTC.

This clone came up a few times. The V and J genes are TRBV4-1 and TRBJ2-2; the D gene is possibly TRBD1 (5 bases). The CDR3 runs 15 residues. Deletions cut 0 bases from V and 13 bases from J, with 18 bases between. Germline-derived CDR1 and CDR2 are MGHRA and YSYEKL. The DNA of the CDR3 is TGCGCCAGCAGCCAAGAATTGCAGGGTCCGGAAAGGCTGTTTTTT. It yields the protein CASSQELQGPERLFF.

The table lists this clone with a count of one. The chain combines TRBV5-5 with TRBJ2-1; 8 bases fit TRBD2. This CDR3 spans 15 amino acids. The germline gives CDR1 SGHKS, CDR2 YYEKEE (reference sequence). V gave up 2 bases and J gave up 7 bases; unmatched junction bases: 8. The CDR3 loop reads CASSFAAGVSNEQFF. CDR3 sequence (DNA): TGTGCCAGCAGCTTCGCAGCGGGAGTTAGTAATGAGCAGTTCTTC.

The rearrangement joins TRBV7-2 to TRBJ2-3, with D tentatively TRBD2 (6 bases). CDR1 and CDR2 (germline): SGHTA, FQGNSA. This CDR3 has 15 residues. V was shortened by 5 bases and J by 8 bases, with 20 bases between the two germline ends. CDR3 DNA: TGTGCCAGCAGCGGAGTGCAGGGAGGAGTGGGTACGCAGTATTTT. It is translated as CASSGVQGGVGTQYF.

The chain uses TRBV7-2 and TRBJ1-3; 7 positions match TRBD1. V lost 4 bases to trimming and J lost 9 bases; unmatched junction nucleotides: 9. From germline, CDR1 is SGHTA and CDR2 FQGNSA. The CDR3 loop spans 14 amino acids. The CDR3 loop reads CASSSPTGFSTIYF. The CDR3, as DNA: TGTGCCAGCAGCTCTCCGACAGGGTTTTCCACCATATATTTT.

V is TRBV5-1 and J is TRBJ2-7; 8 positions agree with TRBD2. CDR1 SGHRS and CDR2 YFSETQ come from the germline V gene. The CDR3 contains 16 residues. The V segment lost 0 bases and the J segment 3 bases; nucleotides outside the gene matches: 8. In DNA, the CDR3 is TGCGCCAGCAGCTTGGCCCCCGGGGCGGGAGGCTACGAGCAGTACTTC. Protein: CASSLAPGAGGYEQYF.

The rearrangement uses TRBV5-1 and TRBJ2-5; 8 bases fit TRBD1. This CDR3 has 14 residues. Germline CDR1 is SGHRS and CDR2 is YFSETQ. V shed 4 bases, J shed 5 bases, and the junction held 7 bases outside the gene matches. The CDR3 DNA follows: TGCGCCAGCAGCCTCGACAGGGGTCAGGAGACCCAGTACTTC. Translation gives CASSLDRGQETQYF.

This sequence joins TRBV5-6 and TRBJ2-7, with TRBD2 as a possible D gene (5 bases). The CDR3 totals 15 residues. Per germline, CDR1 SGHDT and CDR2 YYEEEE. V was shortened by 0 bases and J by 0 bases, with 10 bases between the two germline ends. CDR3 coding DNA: TGTGCCAGCAGCTTGGTGGACGGACTCTCCTACGAGCAGTACTTC. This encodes CASSLVDGLSYEQYF.

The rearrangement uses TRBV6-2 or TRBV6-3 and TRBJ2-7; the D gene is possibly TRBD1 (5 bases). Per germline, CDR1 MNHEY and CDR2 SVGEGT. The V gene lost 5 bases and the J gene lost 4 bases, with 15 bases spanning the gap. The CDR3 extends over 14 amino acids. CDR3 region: CASSKLDKGYEQYF. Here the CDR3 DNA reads TGTGCCAGCAGTAAACTGGACAAGGGATACGAGCAGTACTTC.

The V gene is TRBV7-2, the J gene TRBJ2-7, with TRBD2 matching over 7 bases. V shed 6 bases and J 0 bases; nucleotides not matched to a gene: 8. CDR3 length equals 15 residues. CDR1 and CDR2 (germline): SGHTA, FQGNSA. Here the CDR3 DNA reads TGTGCCAGCAGGCCCCCGGCGGGAGCCTCCTACGAGCAGTACTTC. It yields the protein CASRPPAGASYEQYF.

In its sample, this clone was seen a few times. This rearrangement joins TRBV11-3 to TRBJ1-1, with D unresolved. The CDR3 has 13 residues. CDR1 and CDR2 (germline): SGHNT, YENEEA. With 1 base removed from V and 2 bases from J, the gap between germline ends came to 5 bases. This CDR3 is CASSLGANTEAFF. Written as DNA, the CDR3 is TGTGCCAGCAGCTTAGGGGCTAACACTGAAGCTTTCTTT.

The CDR3 sequence: CASSRQGSTDTQYF. DNA for the CDR3: TGTGCCAGTAGTAGACAGGGGTCCACAGATACGCAGTATTTT. The chain couples TRBV19 to TRBJ2-3; 8 bases fit TRBD1. The CDR3 has 14 residues. J was trimmed by 2 bases and V by 4 bases; bases with no gene match: 2. The germline V gene encodes CDR1 LNHDA and CDR2 SQIVND (reference sequence).

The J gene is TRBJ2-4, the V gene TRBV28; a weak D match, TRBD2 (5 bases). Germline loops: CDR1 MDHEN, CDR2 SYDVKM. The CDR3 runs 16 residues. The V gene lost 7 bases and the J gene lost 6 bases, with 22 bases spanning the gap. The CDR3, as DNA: TGTGCCAGCACCCGAACCCCTACTAGTGCATCAAACATTCAGTACTTC. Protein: CASTRTPTSASNIQYF.

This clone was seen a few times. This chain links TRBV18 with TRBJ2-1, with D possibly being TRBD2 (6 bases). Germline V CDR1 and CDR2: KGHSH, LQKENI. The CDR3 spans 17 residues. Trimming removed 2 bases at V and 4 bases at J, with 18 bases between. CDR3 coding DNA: TGTGCCAGCTCACCAACCGGGCGGAATAGCGGTTACAATGAGCAGTTCTTC. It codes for CASSPTGRNSGYNEQFF.

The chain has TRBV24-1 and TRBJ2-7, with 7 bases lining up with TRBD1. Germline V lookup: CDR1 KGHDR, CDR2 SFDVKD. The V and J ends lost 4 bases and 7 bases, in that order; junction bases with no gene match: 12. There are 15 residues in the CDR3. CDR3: CATSDPRDSGEEQYF. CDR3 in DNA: TGTGCCACCAGTGACCCCCGGGACAGTGGTGAAGAGCAGTACTTC.

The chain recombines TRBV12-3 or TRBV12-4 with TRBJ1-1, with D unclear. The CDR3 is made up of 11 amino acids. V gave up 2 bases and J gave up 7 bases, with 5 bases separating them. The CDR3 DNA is TGTGCCAGCAGTTTAACAGATGAAGCTTTCTTT. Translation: CASSLTDEAFF.

The CDR3 protein is CASSMKEWQGLWTGELFF. CDR3 DNA: TGTGCCAGTAGTATGAAAGAGTGGCAGGGGTTGTGGACCGGGGAGCTGTTTTTT. The chain recombines TRBV19 with TRBJ2-2, with a possible D match to TRBD1 (6 bases). The germline CDR1 and CDR2 sequences are LNHDA and SQIVND (reference sequence). This CDR3 comprises 18 residues. With 3 bases removed from V and 5 bases from J, the gap between germline ends came to 22 bases. Filled out from reference TRBV19 and TRBJ2-2, the complete variable domain reads DGGITQSPKYLFRKEGQNVTLSCEQNLNHDAMYWYRQDPGQGLRLIYYSQIVNDFQKGDIAEGYSVSREKKESFPLTVTSAQKNPTAFYLCASSMKEWQGLWTGELFFGEGSRLTVL.

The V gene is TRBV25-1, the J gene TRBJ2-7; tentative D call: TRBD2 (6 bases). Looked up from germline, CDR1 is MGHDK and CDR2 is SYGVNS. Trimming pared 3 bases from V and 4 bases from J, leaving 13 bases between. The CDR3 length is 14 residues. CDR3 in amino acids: CASSDGGRGYEQYF. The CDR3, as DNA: TGTGCCAGCAGTGACGGGGGAAGGGGTTACGAGCAGTACTTC.

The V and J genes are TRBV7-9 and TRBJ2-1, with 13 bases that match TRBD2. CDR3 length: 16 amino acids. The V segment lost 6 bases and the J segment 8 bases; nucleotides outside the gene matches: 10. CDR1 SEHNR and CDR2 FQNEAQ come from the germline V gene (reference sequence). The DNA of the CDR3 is TGTGCCAGCAGGCCAGGACTAGCGGGAGCCAGCGATGAGCAGTTCTTC. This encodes CASRPGLAGASDEQFF.

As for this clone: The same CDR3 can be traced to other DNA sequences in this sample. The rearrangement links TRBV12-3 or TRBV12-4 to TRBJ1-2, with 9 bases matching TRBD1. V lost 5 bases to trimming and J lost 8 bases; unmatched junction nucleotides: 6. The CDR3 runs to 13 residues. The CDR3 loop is CASSLGTGRGYTF. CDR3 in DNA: TGTGCCAGCAGTCTCGGGACAGGGAGAGGCTACACCTTC.

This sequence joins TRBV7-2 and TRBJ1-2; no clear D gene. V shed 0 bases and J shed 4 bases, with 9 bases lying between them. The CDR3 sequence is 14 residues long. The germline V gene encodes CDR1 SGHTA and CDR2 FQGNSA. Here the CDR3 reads CASSLAAEFYGYTF. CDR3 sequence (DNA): TGTGCCAGCAGCTTAGCCGCGGAATTCTATGGCTACACCTTC.

For the CDR3, the DNA is TGTGCCAGCAGCTCACAAGCCCCGGGGGTTGTCTCTGGAAACACCATATATTTT. Its protein is CASSSQAPGVVSGNTIYF. The chain uses TRBV7-8 and TRBJ1-3; D perhaps matches TRBD1 (5 bases). Germline-derived CDR1 and CDR2 are SGHVS and FQNEAQ. Trimming removed 4 bases from V and 0 bases from J, with 19 bases in between. The CDR3 has 18 residues.

Here the CDR3 reads CASSQRDSSYEQYF. DNA of the CDR3: TGCGCCAGCAGCCAACGGGACAGCTCCTACGAGCAGTACTTC. The chain is built from TRBV4-1 and TRBJ2-7, with 7 positions matching TRBD1. The V segment lost 2 bases and the J segment 0 bases; nucleotides outside the gene matches: 1. In germline, CDR1 is MGHRA, CDR2 YSYEKL. This CDR3 has 14 residues.

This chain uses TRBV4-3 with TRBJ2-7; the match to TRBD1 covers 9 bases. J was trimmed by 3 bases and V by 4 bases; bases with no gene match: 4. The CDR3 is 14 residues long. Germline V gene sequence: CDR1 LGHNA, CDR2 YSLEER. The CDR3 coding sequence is TGCGCCAGCAGCCGCCGGGGACAGGGCTACGAGCAGTACTTC. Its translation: CASSRRGQGYEQYF.